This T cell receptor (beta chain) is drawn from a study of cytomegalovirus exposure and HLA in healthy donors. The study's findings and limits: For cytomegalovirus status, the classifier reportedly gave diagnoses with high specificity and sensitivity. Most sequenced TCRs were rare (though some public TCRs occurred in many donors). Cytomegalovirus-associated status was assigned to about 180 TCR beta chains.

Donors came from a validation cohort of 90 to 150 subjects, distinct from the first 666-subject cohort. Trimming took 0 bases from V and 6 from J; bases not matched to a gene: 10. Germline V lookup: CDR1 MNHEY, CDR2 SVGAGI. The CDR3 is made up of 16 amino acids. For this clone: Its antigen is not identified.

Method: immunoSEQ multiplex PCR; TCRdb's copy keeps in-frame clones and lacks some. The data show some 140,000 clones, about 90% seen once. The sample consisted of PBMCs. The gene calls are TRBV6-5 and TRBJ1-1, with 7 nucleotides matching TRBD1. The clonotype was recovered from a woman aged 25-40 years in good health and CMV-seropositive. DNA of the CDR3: TGTGCCAGCAGTTACTCCTACCGACAGGGATTCCCTGAAGCTTTCTTT. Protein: CASSYSYRQGFPEAFF.